Listed below are T cell receptor beta chains from one sample, sequenced in a study of blood T cell repertoires in COVID-19. The data were produced by immunoSEQ multiplex PCR, yet TCRdb's version contains in-frame clones alone and is incomplete. This table holds about 260,000 clones, 88% found once. Sample: PBMCs or T cells enriched from blood (not recorded which). These receptors were obtained from a woman aged 40 to 49 with acute COVID-19. The CDR3 runs from the conserved cysteine through the conserved F or W. Each record gives: CDR3 protein, J gene, V gene, clone size. Not every row has a clone size; where given, it reads once, few, many or a size class.

CDR3 protein: CASSFRGLARELGEQFF
J gene: TRBJ2-1
V gene: TRBV28
clone size: few

CDR3 protein: CASTTGGELDYGYTF
J gene: TRBJ1-2
V gene: TRBV5-1
clone size: NA

CDR3 protein: CASSLVGGRNTEAFF
J gene: TRBJ1-1
V gene: TRBV5-1
clone size: NA

CDR3 protein: CASSLARGRNTEAFF
J gene: TRBJ1-1
V gene: TRBV27
clone size: NA

CDR3 protein: CASSSWTGLMPQPQHF
J gene: TRBJ1-5
V gene: TRBV28
clone size: NA

CDR3 protein: CAIHPGTLPTDEQFF
J gene: TRBJ2-1
V gene: TRBV10-3
clone size: NA

CDR3 protein: CASSTGQGVVGNQPQHF
J gene: TRBJ1-5
V gene: TRBV25-1
clone size: NA

CDR3 protein: CASSLGQLYEQYF
J gene: TRBJ2-7
V gene: TRBV7-2
clone size: NA

CDR3 protein: CATSDGTGTPDNEQFF
J gene: TRBJ2-1
V gene: TRBV24-1
clone size: few

CDR3 protein: CATSRDRQGGYTF
J gene: TRBJ1-2
V gene: TRBV15
clone size: few

CDR3 protein: CASSLVVSHNEQFF
J gene: TRBJ2-1
V gene: TRBV7-2
clone size: NA

CDR3 protein: CASSSRLAGVGNEQFF
J gene: TRBJ2-1
V gene: TRBV27
clone size: NA

CDR3 protein: CATRRDTISYNEQFF
J gene: TRBJ2-1
V gene: TRBV2
clone size: NA

CDR3 protein: CASSSTSTDTQYF
J gene: TRBJ2-3
V gene: TRBV5-1
clone size: NA

CDR3 protein: CASSSGGTVDTQYF
J gene: TRBJ2-3
V gene: TRBV18
clone size: once

CDR3 protein: CASIRIMGREGEQYF
J gene: TRBJ2-7
V gene: TRBV28
clone size: NA

CDR3 protein: CSVGSQEGNQPQHF
J gene: TRBJ1-5
V gene: TRBV29-1
clone size: NA

CDR3 protein: CASSERGVNTEAFF
J gene: TRBJ1-1
V gene: TRBV6-1
clone size: NA

CDR3 protein: CASSYGTANTEAFF
J gene: TRBJ1-1
V gene: TRBV6-5
clone size: NA

CDR3 protein: CASSLARTGSSKNIQYF
J gene: TRBJ2-4
V gene: TRBV5-1
clone size: NA

CDR3 protein: CASSVELAGAPSGANVLTF
J gene: TRBJ2-6
V gene: TRBV9
clone size: NA

CDR3 protein: CASSTGLAAFTDTQYF
J gene: TRBJ2-3
V gene: TRBV11-3
clone size: NA

CDR3 protein: CASARGRNNEQFF
J gene: TRBJ2-1
V gene: TRBV12-3/TRBV12-4
clone size: NA

CDR3 protein: CASSLLEGATGYTF
J gene: TRBJ1-2
V gene: TRBV3-1/TRBV3-2
clone size: NA

CDR3 protein: CASSQEGTTSGTSTDTQYF
J gene: TRBJ2-3
V gene: TRBV4-1
clone size: once

CDR3 protein: CASSRQGDYGYTF
J gene: TRBJ1-2
V gene: TRBV7-2
clone size: NA

CDR3 protein: CASRLAVGGTDTQYF
J gene: TRBJ2-3
V gene: TRBV3-1/TRBV3-2
clone size: NA

CDR3 protein: CASTGGGQNWETQYF
J gene: TRBJ2-5
V gene: TRBV28
clone size: NA

CDR3 protein: CASSQTSTVNEKLFF
J gene: TRBJ1-4
V gene: TRBV4-2
clone size: NA

CDR3 protein: CATSDPSPSGRGGETQYF
J gene: TRBJ2-5
V gene: TRBV24-1
clone size: NA

CDR3 protein: CASNQGLEETQYF
J gene: TRBJ2-5
V gene: TRBV5-1
clone size: NA

CDR3 protein: CASSLAIEGTREQYF
J gene: TRBJ2-7
V gene: TRBV7-8
clone size: NA

CDR3 protein: CASSPPGEGYNEQFF
J gene: TRBJ2-1
V gene: TRBV18
clone size: NA

CDR3 protein: CASSLAAGLNTEAFF
J gene: TRBJ1-1
V gene: TRBV13
clone size: once

CDR3 protein: CASSPTDINQPQHF
J gene: TRBJ1-5
V gene: TRBV6-2/TRBV6-3
clone size: NA

CDR3 protein: CASSIDRDYGYTF
J gene: TRBJ1-2
V gene: TRBV19
clone size: few

CDR3 protein: CASSQDGGNTIYF
J gene: TRBJ1-3
V gene: TRBV3-1/TRBV3-2
clone size: NA

CDR3 protein: CASSPAGRPMSEQFF
J gene: TRBJ2-1
V gene: TRBV5-4
clone size: once

CDR3 protein: CASSRGFNQPQHF
J gene: TRBJ1-5
V gene: TRBV19
clone size: NA

CDR3 protein: CAWNSGGYEQYF
J gene: TRBJ2-7
V gene: TRBV30
clone size: NA

CDR3 protein: CASSPNRQVAGSNQPQHF
J gene: TRBJ1-5
V gene: TRBV7-2
clone size: NA

CDR3 protein: CASSLSRAPNYGYTF
J gene: TRBJ1-2
V gene: TRBV27
clone size: NA

CDR3 protein: CASSEGQYSGNTIYF
J gene: TRBJ1-3
V gene: TRBV9
clone size: NA

CDR3 protein: CASTETPGLAVLGTQYF
J gene: TRBJ2-5
V gene: TRBV28
clone size: NA